The 10 T cell receptor beta chains below all came from one sample that was sequenced in a study of persistence of HIV-infected CD4 T cells. The antigens these receptors bind are not known. The stimulus was an HIV-1 Gag 15-mer peptide pool, 0.85 to 1 ug/peptide/mL. Sorted nonresponding memory CD4+ T cells were CD40L-negative, CD69-negative, CD45RO-high. This was the immunoSEQ version 4 assay in survey mode. Repertoires were generated with immunoSEQ multiplex PCR, while TCRdb's copy carries only in-frame clones and drops some. The sample records tens of thousands of clones, 70% to 75% being singletons. Sequenced material: CD4+ T cells sorted from PBMCs after approximately 19-hour stimulation, taken from a patient who received antiretroviral therapy. The receptors originated from an adult man with HIV who was CMV-seropositive.

The V gene is TRBV10-2, the J gene TRBJ1-2; no reliable D call. The length of the CDR3 is 14 residues. Germline-derived CDR1 and CDR2 are WSHSY and SAAADI. V was shortened by 2 bases and J by 5 bases, with 12 bases between the two germline ends. CDR3 loop: CASSETGRAYGYTF. Written as DNA, the CDR3 is TGCGCCAGCAGTGAGACGGGGAGAGCTTATGGCTACACCTTC.

CDR3 sequence: CASSVDPGRTDTQYF. CDR3 DNA sequence: TGTGCCAGCAGCGTAGATCCTGGGCGCACAGATACGCAGTATTTT. The chain links TRBV9 to TRBJ2-3; D not certain. The CDR3 is 15 residues long. Trimming removed 0 bases from V and 1 base from J, with 9 bases in between. The germline gives CDR1 SGDLS, CDR2 YYNGEE.

The rearrangement joins TRBV2 to TRBJ2-7; D is undetermined. Germline V CDR1 and CDR2: SNHLY, FYNNEI. V gave up 4 bases and J gave up 4 bases, with 14 bases separating them. The CDR3 runs 14 residues. As DNA, the CDR3 is TGTGCCAGCAGTGTAGCCCGCGATTCTTACGAGCAGTACTTC. This sequence encodes CASSVARDSYEQYF.

This sequence joins TRBV5-8 and TRBJ1-1; maybe TRBD1 (6 bases). V lost 2 bases and J 0 bases, leaving 14 bases between the germline ends. This CDR3 region has 16 residues. Germline V CDR1 and CDR2: SGHTS, YDEGEE. The CDR3 nucleotides are TGTGCCAGCAGCTTAGGACAGCTCCTCATGAACACTGAAGCTTTCTTT. As protein: CASSLGQLLMNTEAFF.

V is TRBV15 and J is TRBJ2-6; D assignment may be TRBD1 or TRBD2 (6 bases each). Germline V gene data show CDR1 as LNHNV and CDR2 as YYDKDF (reference sequence). This CDR3 is built from 18 residues. The V end lost 3 bases, the J end lost 3 bases, and 18 bases lay between the germline ends. The CDR3 spells CATSRGGTGINGANVLTF. The CDR3 DNA sequence: TGTGCCACCAGCAGGGGGGGAACAGGGATTAATGGGGCCAACGTCCTGACTTTC.

The gene calls are TRBV7-9 and TRBJ1-1, with D unresolved. V was pared by 5 bases and J by 8 bases, with 12 bases between. Germline V gene data show CDR1 as SEHNR and CDR2 as FQNEAQ (reference sequence). This CDR3 has 12 amino acids. For the CDR3, the DNA is TGTGCCAGCAGCGTATACTCGGTCGAAGCTTTCTTT. Translation gives CASSVYSVEAFF.

The table lists this clone with a few counts. The chain has TRBV19 and TRBJ2-2, with TRBD1 identical over 8 bases. CDR3 length: 16 residues. Losses at the gene ends were 6 bases for V and 1 base for J; bases not matched to a gene: 7. The germline V gene encodes CDR1 LNHDA and CDR2 SQIVND (reference sequence). The CDR3 protein is CASRFFGTGNTGELFF. The CDR3 nucleotides read TGTGCCAGTAGGTTTTTCGGGACAGGGAACACCGGGGAGCTGTTTTTT. The full variable domain, in which reference TRBV19 and TRBJ2-2 provide the parts outside the CDR3, is DGGITQSPKYLFRKEGQNVTLSCEQNLNHDAMYWYRQDPGQGLRLIYYSQIVNDFQKGDIAEGYSVSREKKESFPLTVTSAQKNPTAFYLCASRFFGTGNTGELFFGEGSRLTVL.

This clone has at least ten counts. V usage is TRBV27 and J usage is TRBJ2-3, with no clear D. Trimming took off 3 bases at V and 0 bases at J, with 10 bases between the two ends. This CDR3 contains 15 residues. The V gene's germline CDR1 is MNHEY and CDR2 SMNVEV (reference sequence). The DNA for the CDR3 is TGTGCCAGCAGTTTGAAGGGAACTAGCACAGATACGCAGTATTTT. Amino acids: CASSLKGTSTDTQYF.

The CDR3 protein is CASSEAMTAIDTGELFF. As DNA, the CDR3 is TGTGCCAGCAGTGAAGCTATGACTGCTATTGACACCGGGGAGCTGTTTTTT. V is TRBV6-1 and J is TRBJ2-2; D ambiguous. The CDR3 is 17 amino acids. CDR1 is MNHNS and CDR2 is SASEGT in the germline V gene. V gave up 0 bases and J gave up 3 bases, with 14 bases separating them.

This rearrangement joins TRBV14 to TRBJ1-2; D perhaps matches TRBD1 (5 bases). Germline-derived CDR1 and CDR2 are SGHDN and FVKESK. V was pared by 4 bases and J by 4 bases, with 10 bases between. The CDR3 runs 13 residues. The CDR3 here is CASSPRQPYGYTF. The CDR3 coding sequence is TGTGCCAGCAGCCCGAGACAGCCCTATGGCTACACCTTC.